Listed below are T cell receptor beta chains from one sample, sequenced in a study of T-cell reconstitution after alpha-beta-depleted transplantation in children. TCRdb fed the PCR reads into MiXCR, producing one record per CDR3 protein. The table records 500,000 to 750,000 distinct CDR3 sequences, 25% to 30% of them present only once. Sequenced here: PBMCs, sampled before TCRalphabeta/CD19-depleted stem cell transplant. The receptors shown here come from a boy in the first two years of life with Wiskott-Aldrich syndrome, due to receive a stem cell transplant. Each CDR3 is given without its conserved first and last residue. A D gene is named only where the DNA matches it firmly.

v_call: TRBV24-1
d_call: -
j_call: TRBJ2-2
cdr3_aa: ATSDLRQGTGELF

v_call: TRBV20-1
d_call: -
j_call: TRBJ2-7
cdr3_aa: SAREPRRNFLNYEQY

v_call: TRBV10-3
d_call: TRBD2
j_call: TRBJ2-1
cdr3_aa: AISALAGYNEQF

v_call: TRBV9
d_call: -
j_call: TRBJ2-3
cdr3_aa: ASSVGGSQDTQY

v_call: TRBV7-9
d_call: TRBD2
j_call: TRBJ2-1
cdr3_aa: ASSPPSGLAGIEQL

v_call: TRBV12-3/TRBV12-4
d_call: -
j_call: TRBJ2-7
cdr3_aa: ASSLTGPTYEQY

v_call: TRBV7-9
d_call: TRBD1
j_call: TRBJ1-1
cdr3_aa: ASSPRQGAVSEAF

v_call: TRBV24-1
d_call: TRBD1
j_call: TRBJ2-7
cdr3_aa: ATSDPDRYEQY

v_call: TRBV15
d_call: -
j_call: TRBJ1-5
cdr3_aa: ATSSKDSRNQPQH

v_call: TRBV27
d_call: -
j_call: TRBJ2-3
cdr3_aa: ASSFMSPSGADTQY

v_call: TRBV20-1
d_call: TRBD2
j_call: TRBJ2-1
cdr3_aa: SAAGGAGRGAYNEQF

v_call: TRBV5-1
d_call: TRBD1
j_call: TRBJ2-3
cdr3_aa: ASSFRQGLGTDTQY

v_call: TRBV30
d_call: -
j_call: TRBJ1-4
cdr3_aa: AWSKRGRDNEKLF

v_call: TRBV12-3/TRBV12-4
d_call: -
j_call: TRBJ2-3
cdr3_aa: ASRDGASTDTQY

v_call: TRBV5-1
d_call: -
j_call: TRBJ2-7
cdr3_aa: ASSLGEALIYEQY

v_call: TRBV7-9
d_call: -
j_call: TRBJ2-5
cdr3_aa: ASSFTGRGTQY

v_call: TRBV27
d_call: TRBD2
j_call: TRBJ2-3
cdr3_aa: ASSFLAGGVDTQY

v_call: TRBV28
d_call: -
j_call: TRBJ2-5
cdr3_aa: ASSFEGVTQY

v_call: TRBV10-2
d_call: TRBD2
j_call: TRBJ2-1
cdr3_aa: ASTAGAYNEQF

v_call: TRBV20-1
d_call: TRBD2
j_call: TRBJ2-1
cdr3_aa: SAKPGLAGWQNEQF

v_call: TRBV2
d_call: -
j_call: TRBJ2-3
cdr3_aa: ASSEISDTQY

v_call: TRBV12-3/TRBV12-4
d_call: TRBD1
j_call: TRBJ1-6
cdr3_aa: ASSYGQGARNSPLH

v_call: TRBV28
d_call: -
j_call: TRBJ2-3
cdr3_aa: ATSPDTQY

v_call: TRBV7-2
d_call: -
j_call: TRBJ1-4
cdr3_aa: ASSLSVRGEKLF

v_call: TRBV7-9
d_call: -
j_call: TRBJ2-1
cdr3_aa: ASSLGAGEQF

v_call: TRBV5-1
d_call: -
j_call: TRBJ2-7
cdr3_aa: ASSLYLGSEPPREQY

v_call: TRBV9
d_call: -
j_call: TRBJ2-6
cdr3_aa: ASSVVGSSGANVLT

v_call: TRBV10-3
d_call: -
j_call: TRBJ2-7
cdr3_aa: AISAPGHNYEQY

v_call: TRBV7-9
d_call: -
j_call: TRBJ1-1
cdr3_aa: ASSFRTANTEAF

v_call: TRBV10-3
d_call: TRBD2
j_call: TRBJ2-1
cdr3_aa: AISFTGGENNEQF

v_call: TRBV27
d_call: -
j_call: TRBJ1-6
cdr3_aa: ATSREGSSPLH

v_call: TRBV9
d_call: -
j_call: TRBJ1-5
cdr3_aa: ASSLFRQPQH

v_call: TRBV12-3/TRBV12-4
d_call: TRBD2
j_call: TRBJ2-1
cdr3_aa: ASSPGLAGMKF

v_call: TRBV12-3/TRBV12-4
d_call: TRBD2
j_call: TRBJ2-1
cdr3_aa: ASSAASGSSPYNEQF

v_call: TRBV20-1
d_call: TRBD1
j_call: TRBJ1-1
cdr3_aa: SARDRGLNTEAF

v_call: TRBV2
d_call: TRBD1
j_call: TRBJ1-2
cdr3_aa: ASSGDRMYGYT

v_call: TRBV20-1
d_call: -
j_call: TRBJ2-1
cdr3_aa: SASNTFRNEQF

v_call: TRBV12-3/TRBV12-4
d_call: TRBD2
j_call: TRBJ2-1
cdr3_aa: ASSYGWASGCF

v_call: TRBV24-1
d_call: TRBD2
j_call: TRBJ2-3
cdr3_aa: ATSDPSGTTDTQY

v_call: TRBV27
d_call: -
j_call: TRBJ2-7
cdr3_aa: ASSSYRAGEQY

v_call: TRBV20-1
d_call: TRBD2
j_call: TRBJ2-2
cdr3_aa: SARQAGARLGTGELF

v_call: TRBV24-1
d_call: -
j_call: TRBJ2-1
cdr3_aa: ATSRGSRGGSYNEQF

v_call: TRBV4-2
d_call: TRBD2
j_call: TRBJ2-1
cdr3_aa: ASSRTALAVSYNEQF

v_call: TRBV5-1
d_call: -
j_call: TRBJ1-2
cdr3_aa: ASSPDNFYGYT

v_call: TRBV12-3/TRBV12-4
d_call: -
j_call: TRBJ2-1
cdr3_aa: ASSLAAVDDEQF

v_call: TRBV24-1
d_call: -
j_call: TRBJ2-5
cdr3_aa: ATSERRDGLVQETQY

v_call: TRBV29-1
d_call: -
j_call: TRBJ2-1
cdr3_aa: SVDRHNEQF

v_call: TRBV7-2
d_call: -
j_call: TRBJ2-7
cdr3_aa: ASSLDTEYEQY

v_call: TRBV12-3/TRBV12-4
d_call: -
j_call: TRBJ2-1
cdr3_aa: ATLFRPGLGSYNEQF

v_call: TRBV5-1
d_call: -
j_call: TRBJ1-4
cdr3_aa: ASSFGGQLQINEKLF

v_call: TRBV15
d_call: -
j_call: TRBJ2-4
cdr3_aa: ATSTSRLAKNIQY

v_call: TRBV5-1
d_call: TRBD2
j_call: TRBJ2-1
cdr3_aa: ASSFAGLAIGNEQF

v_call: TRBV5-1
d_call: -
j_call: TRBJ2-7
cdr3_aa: ASSLIGPKSYEQY

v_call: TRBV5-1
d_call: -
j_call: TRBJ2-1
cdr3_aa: ASSLSGPTYNEQF

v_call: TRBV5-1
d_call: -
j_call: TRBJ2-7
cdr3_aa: ASSLGGQGNEQY

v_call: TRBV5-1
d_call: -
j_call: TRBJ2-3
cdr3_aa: ASSPFPQADTQY

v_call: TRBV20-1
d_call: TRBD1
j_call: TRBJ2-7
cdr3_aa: SAPDRGRVDYEQY

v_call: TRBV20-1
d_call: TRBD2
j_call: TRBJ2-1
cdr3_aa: SARHWTSGTGEQF

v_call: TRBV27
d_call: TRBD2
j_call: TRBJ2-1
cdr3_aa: ASRKFAGGFPYNEQF